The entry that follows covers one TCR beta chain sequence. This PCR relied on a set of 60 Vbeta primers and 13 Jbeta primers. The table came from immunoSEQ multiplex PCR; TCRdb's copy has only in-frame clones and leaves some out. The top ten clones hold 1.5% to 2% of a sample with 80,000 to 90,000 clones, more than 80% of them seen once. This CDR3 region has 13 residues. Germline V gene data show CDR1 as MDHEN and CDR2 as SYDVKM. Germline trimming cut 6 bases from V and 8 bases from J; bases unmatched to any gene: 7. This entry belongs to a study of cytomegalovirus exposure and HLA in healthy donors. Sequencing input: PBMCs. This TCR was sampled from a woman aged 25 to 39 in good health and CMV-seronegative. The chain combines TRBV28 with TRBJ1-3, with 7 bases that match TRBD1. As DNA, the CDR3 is TGTGCCAGCAGGGAAGACAGGGTTGACACCATATATTTT. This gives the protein CASREDRVDTIYF.